A single sample is the source of the 21 T cell receptor beta chains below, sequenced in a study of cytomegalovirus exposure and HLA in healthy donors (dated by TCRdb to 2015 to 2018). To prepare the library, the immunoSEQ multiplex PCR assay was applied. The clones in this table, taken by TCRdb from immuneACCESS, are in-frame only. Not every clone is retained; where verified, under half of the shortfall comes from an unresolved V gene, and the cause of the rest is unknown. The sample table shows about 160,000 clones, and less than 90% are seen once. 4.5% to 7% of the sample lies in the top ten. Sequenced sample: PBMCs. All receptors come from a woman in her 30s in good health and CMV-seronegative.

The rearrangement links TRBV28 to TRBJ2-1, with D unclear. Germline V gives CDR1 MDHEN, CDR2 SYDVKM. The V end lost 4 bases, the J end lost 3 bases, and 10 bases lay between the germline ends. The CDR3 covers 14 residues. This CDR3 is CASSSTTGYNEQFF. Written as DNA, the CDR3 is TGTGCCAGCAGTTCGACCACCGGCTACAATGAGCAGTTCTTC.

V usage is TRBV5-4 and J usage is TRBJ2-5, with D perhaps being TRBD1 or TRBD2 (6 bases each). This CDR3 spans 18 amino acids. The germline V gene encodes CDR1 SGHNT and CDR2 YYREEE (reference sequence). Trimming pared 2 bases from V and 5 bases from J, leaving 25 bases between. The CDR3 reads CASSFFSGYIVGGETQYF. The CDR3 DNA sequence: TGTGCCAGCAGCTTCTTCTCGGGGTATATTGTCGGGGGCGAGACCCAGTACTTC.

This chain uses TRBV30 with TRBJ1-3; no clear D gene. Germline loops: CDR1 GTSNPN, CDR2 SVGIG (reference sequence). V was pared by 0 bases and J by 3 bases, with 6 bases between. CDR3 size: 13 residues. The chain's CDR3 is CAWSVLGGNTIYF. The CDR3 coding sequence is TGTGCCTGGAGTGTACTGGGTGGAAACACCATATATTTT.

CDR3 protein: CASSSITHTRRTGGHEQYF. The CDR3 DNA sequence: TGTGCCAGCAGCTCCATAACCCATACCCGGCGGACAGGGGGCCACGAGCAGTACTTC. The V call is TRBV5-5, the J call TRBJ2-7; TRBD1 matches 11 bases. Trimming removed 3 bases from V and 5 bases from J; junction bases left unmatched: 19. Per the germline V gene, CDR1 is SGHKS and CDR2 is YYEKEE (reference sequence). This CDR3 is 19 amino acids long.

The V call is TRBV7-9, the J call TRBJ1-5; 7 bases are a match to TRBD1. The CDR3 covers 18 residues. The V and J ends lost 5 bases and 5 bases, in that order; junction bases with no gene match: 18. CDR1 is SEHNR and CDR2 is FQNEAQ in the germline V gene (reference sequence). DNA for the CDR3: TGTGCCAGCAGCCCAGGGGGAAGGGGCCCCTACAGCGATCAGCCCCAGCATTTT. As protein: CASSPGGRGPYSDQPQHF. Combining the CDR3 with reference TRBV7-9 and TRBJ1-5 gives the whole variable domain DTGVSQNPRHKITKRGQNVTFRCDPISEHNRLYWYRQTLGQGPEFLTYFQNEAQLEKSRLLSDRFSAERPKGSFSTLEIQRTEQGDSAMYLCASSPGGRGPYSDQPQHFGDGTRLSIL.

V is TRBV9 and J is TRBJ2-1; perhaps TRBD2 as D (6 bases). V was clipped by 2 bases and J by 10 bases, with 13 bases between them. In germline, CDR1 is SGDLS, CDR2 YYNGEE. This CDR3 has 13 amino acids. The CDR3 loop reads CASSVSREQEQFF. For the CDR3, the DNA is TGTGCCAGCAGCGTTAGCCGGGAGCAAGAGCAGTTCTTC.

J is TRBJ2-1 and V is TRBV27; maybe TRBD2 (6 bases). Germline-derived CDR1 and CDR2 are MNHEY and SMNVEV (reference sequence). The CDR3 runs to 13 residues. Trimming stripped 4 bases from V and 5 bases from J, with 9 bases between. CDR3 sequence: CASSSGGNNEQFF. CDR3 sequence (DNA): TGTGCCAGCAGTTCCGGGGGTAACAATGAGCAGTTCTTC.

The chain has TRBV25-1 and TRBJ2-7; D gene uncertain. The ends were cut back, 3 bases at V and 5 bases at J, with 11 bases in the middle. The germline gives CDR1 MGHDK, CDR2 SYGVNS. CDR3 length equals 13 residues. The CDR3 spells CASSDMGRDEQYF. CDR3 in DNA: TGTGCCAGCAGTGACATGGGTCGGGACGAGCAGTACTTC.

V is TRBV7-9 and J is TRBJ1-1; the D is unclear. The germline gives CDR1 SEHNR, CDR2 FQNEAQ (reference sequence). The length of the CDR3 is 12 residues. The ends were cut back, 5 bases at V and 5 bases at J, with 9 bases in the middle. In DNA form, the CDR3 reads TGTGCCAGCAGCGACGACTCGACTGAAGCTTTCTTT. Protein sequence: CASSDDSTEAFF. The entire variable domain, with the rest obtained from reference TRBV7-9 and TRBJ1-1, is as follows: DTGVSQNPRHKITKRGQNVTFRCDPISEHNRLYWYRQTLGQGPEFLTYFQNEAQLEKSRLLSDRFSAERPKGSFSTLEIQRTEQGDSAMYLCASSDDSTEAFFGQGTRLTVV.

This chain links TRBV7-2 with TRBJ1-4; no clear D gene. V lost 6 bases and J 3 bases, leaving 11 bases between the germline ends. CDR1 and CDR2 (germline): SGHTA, FQGNSA. This CDR3 is 14 amino acids long. The CDR3 loop is CASRTGIANEKLFF. CDR3 nucleotides: TGTGCCAGCAGGACGGGGATCGCTAATGAAAAACTGTTTTTT. Full variable domain (missing parts from reference TRBV7-2 and TRBJ1-4): GAGVSQSPSNKVTEKGKDVELRCDPISGHTALYWYRQSLGQGLEFLIYFQGNSAPDKSGLPSDRFSAERTGGSVSTLTIQRTQQEDSAVYLCASRTGIANEKLFFGSGTQLSVL.

The CDR3 here is CASSQDLRNNEQFF. CDR3 DNA: TGTGCCAGCAGCCAAGATCTCAGAAACAATGAGCAGTTCTTC. This chain joins TRBV4-2 and TRBJ2-1; no firm D call. Looked up from germline, CDR1 is LGHNA and CDR2 is YNFKEQ. The CDR3 has 14 residues. V was clipped by 0 bases and J by 5 bases, with 8 bases between them.

This clone was seen a single time. This chain connects TRBV6-5 to TRBJ1-6; D unclear. Germline V gene lookup returns CDR1 MNHEY and CDR2 SVGAGI. Trimming stripped 0 bases from V and 10 bases from J, with 16 bases between. The CDR3 is made up of 16 amino acids. Here the CDR3 reads CASSYSLGGGESPLHF. The CDR3 nucleotides are TGTGCCAGCAGTTACTCGTTGGGAGGCGGGGAATCACCCCTCCACTTT.

Here the CDR3 reads CASSPGGTGEGLAGVEQYF. The CDR3 bases are TGCGCCAGCAGCCCCGGCGGGACAGGGGAAGGGTTAGCGGGAGTCGAGCAGTACTTC. V is TRBV5-1 and J is TRBJ2-7; tentative D call: TRBD1 (10 bases). The CDR3 runs to 19 residues. V lost 4 bases to trimming and J lost 6 bases, with 32 bases between them. Germline loops: CDR1 SGHRS, CDR2 YFSETQ. The full variable domain, rest sourced from reference TRBV5-1 and TRBJ2-7, is KAGVTQTPRYLIKTRGQQVTLSCSPISGHRSVSWYQQTPGQGLQFLFEYFSETQRNKGNFPGRFSGRQFSNSRSEMNVSTLELGDSALYLCASSPGGTGEGLAGVEQYFGPGTRLTVT.

The DNA of the CDR3 is TGTGCCAGCAGCATTGAACAGGGGTTAGATGGCTACACCTTC. Translated, it gives CASSIEQGLDGYTF. The chain links TRBV7-9 to TRBJ1-2, with 7 bases that match TRBD1. Unmatched junction bases numbered 9, after V lost 5 bases and J lost 6 bases. This CDR3 region has 14 residues. Germline V gene data show CDR1 as SEHNR and CDR2 as FQNEAQ (reference sequence).

V usage is TRBV13 and J usage is TRBJ2-5, with D perhaps given as TRBD1 or TRBD2 (6 bases each). CDR1 is PRHDT, CDR2 FYEKMQ, per germline (reference sequence). The CDR3 extends over 14 amino acids. Trimming cost V 2 bases and J 5 bases, with 12 bases left between them. CDR3 sequence (DNA): TGTGCCAGCAGCTTAATGGGGGGCCGGGAGACCCAGTACTTC. Residues: CASSLMGGRETQYF.

This clone has only a few counts. The V gene is TRBV9, the J gene TRBJ1-2; possibly TRBD1 for D (6 bases). CDR1 is SGDLS and CDR2 is YYNGEE in the germline V gene. Trimming left V 2 bases short and J 8 bases short, with 13 bases between. CDR3 length: 13 amino acids. For the CDR3, the DNA is TGTGCCAGCAGCGTTTTGGGGGCTAAGGGCTACACCTTC. It yields the protein CASSVLGAKGYTF.

This rearrangement joins TRBV6-1 to TRBJ1-2, with D perhaps matching TRBD1 (5 bases). This CDR3 is built from 14 residues. CDR1 is MNHNS and CDR2 is SASEGT in the germline V gene. V lost 2 bases and J lost 6, with 13 bases in between. The CDR3 coding sequence is TGTGCCAGCAGTGAATTAACAGGTGTGGATGGCTACACCTTC. It codes for CASSELTGVDGYTF.

The chain joins TRBV28 to TRBJ2-7, with D possibly matching TRBD2 (5 bases). Germline-derived CDR1 and CDR2 are MDHEN and SYDVKM. V gave up 7 bases and J gave up 2 bases, with 12 bases separating them. The CDR3 is 13 amino acids. The CDR3 sequence: CASTEGETYEQYF. DNA of the CDR3: TGTGCCAGCACCGAGGGAGAAACCTACGAGCAGTACTTC.

This chain links TRBV5-6 with TRBJ1-4; 7 bases align to TRBD1. CDR1 is SGHDT, CDR2 YYEEEE, per germline. Losses at the gene ends were 2 bases for V and 4 bases for J; bases not matched to a gene: 8. The CDR3 runs 16 residues. The CDR3 loop is CASSFGHRGINEKLFF. The CDR3 DNA follows: TGTGCCAGCAGCTTTGGACACAGGGGCATTAATGAAAAACTGTTTTTT. The full variable domain, with the rest looked up from reference TRBV5-6 and TRBJ1-4, is DAGVTQSPTHLIKTRGQQVTLRCSPKSGHDTVSWYQQALGQGPQFIFQYYEEEERQRGNFPDRFSGHQFPNYSSELNVNALLLGDSALYLCASSFGHRGINEKLFFGSGTQLSVL.

The chain couples TRBV7-9 to TRBJ1-6; D gene uncertain. Per germline, CDR1 SEHNR and CDR2 FQNEAQ (reference sequence). This CDR3 region has 17 residues. Deletions cut 5 bases from V and 3 bases from J, with 17 bases between. The DNA of the CDR3 is TGTGCCAGCAGCCCAAACGACCCGGGCCACTATAATTCACCCCTCCACTTT. Residues: CASSPNDPGHYNSPLHF. The whole variable domain, filled in from reference TRBV7-9 and TRBJ1-6, reads DTGVSQNPRHKITKRGQNVTFRCDPISEHNRLYWYRQTLGQGPEFLTYFQNEAQLEKSRLLSDRFSAERPKGSFSTLEIQRTEQGDSAMYLCASSPNDPGHYNSPLHFGNGTRLTVT.

This clone showed up just once. The rearrangement uses TRBV5-1 and TRBJ2-3; D remains ambiguous. Looked up from germline, CDR1 is SGHRS and CDR2 is YFSETQ. The CDR3 length is 15 residues. V was clipped by 0 bases and J by 2 bases, with 10 bases between them. The CDR3 DNA reads TGCGCCAGCAGCTTGGCCTATGGGATCACAGATACGCAGTATTTT. Translated: CASSLAYGITDTQYF.